These 19 T cell receptor beta chains were sequenced from one sample in a study of beta chain features in type 1 diabetes. Findings and limits, study-wide: Moderate but significant shortening of TCRB CDR3s was recorded in all four CD4+ subsets from Type 1 diabetes patients.

These receptors have no identified antigens. Reverse transcribing all isolated RNA meant expressed TCRB transcripts were sequenced. The repertoire was sequenced with immunoSEQ multiplex PCR; TCRdb's copy has only in-frame clones and lacks some. The profile shows under 150,000 clones, around 16% of them singletons. Sequencing input: central memory CD4+ T cells from blood. The receptor set was obtained from a man aged 18 to 30 with type 1 diabetes.

The V call is TRBV4-1, the J call TRBJ2-5; 7 nucleotides match TRBD2. Germline lookup yields CDR1 MGHRA and CDR2 YSYEKL. The CDR3 contains 16 residues. V shed 2 bases and J 1 base; nucleotides not matched to a gene: 7. CDR3 in DNA: TGCGCCAGCAGCCAACTCGGGAGGTGGGCCCAAGAGACCCAGTACTTC. The encoded protein is CASSQLGRWAQETQYF.

A few counts support this clone. J is TRBJ2-1 and V is TRBV5-1; the match to TRBD2 covers 8 bases. CDR3 size: 16 residues. With 0 bases clipped from V and 9 bases from J, the junction kept 11 bases outside the gene matches. Germline assignment: CDR1 SGHRS and CDR2 YFSETQ. This chain's CDR3 is CASSLDGGGRLGEQFF. Here the CDR3 DNA reads TGCGCCAGCAGCTTGGACGGCGGGGGGCGGCTCGGTGAGCAGTTCTTC.

This clone was detected many times. V and J are TRBV4-3 and TRBJ2-1; no clear D gene. Germline values: CDR1 LGHNA, CDR2 YSLEER. The CDR3 length is 13 residues. V lost 4 bases and J 7 bases, leaving 11 bases between the germline ends. The CDR3 reads CASSLGLQNEQFF. CDR3 DNA sequence: TGCGCCAGCAGCCTCGGGCTACAGAATGAGCAGTTCTTC.

Many counts were recorded for this clone. The chain joins TRBV5-1 to TRBJ2-5, with 7 bases lining up with TRBD1. V was pared by 0 bases and J by 5 bases, with 4 bases of the junction left unmatched. This CDR3 comprises 14 residues. The V gene's germline CDR1 is SGHRS and CDR2 YFSETQ. CDR3 DNA: TGCGCCAGCAGCTTGGATTCGACAGGGGAGACCCAGTACTTC. Translating gives CASSLDSTGETQYF.

On this clone: This may be a read error: a much more frequent sequence differs by one nucleotide. The CDR3 here is CSCRQSTNEKLFF. The CDR3 nucleotides read TGCAGCTGTAGACAGTCAACTAATGAAAAACTGTTTTTT. The chain couples TRBV29-1 to TRBJ1-4; TRBD1 might be the D (5 bases). Trimming left V 8 bases short and J 0 bases short, with 10 bases between. This CDR3 is built from 13 residues. Looked up from germline, CDR1 is SQVTM and CDR2 is ANQGSEA.

In this sample, this clone turned up a few times. This chain connects TRBV7-9 to TRBJ1-1; D not certain. Trimming pared 5 bases from V and 3 bases from J, leaving 13 bases between. The CDR3 loop spans 14 amino acids. Germline-derived CDR1 and CDR2 are SEHNR and FQNEAQ (reference sequence). The CDR3 is CASSLSQGHTEAFF. CDR3 bases: TGTGCCAGCAGCCTGTCACAAGGGCACACTGAAGCTTTCTTT.

This clone was recorded a few times. The rearrangement uses TRBV28 and TRBJ2-5; D gene uncertain. This CDR3 is 11 amino acids long. Germline-derived CDR1 and CDR2 are MDHEN and SYDVKM. V shed 2 bases and J shed 10 bases, with 8 bases lying between them. The CDR3 reads CASSLEVIQYF. CDR3 nucleotide sequence: TGTGCCAGCAGTTTAGAGGTCATCCAGTACTTC.

This chain joins TRBV7-6 and TRBJ1-6; 8 bases agree with TRBD1. The junction had 4 bases not matched to a gene; V was cut back by 3 bases and J by 9 bases. CDR1 SGHVS and CDR2 FNYEAQ come from the germline V gene. The CDR3 totals 14 residues. The CDR3 region has the DNA TGTGCCAGCAGCTTGACAGGGGACGGTTCACCCCTCCACTTT. This encodes CASSLTGDGSPLHF. The variable domain in full, completed from reference TRBV7-6 and TRBJ1-6, reads GAGVSQSPRYKVTKRGQDVALRCDPISGHVSLYWYRQALGQGPEFLTYFNYEAQQDKSGLPNDRFSAERPEGSISTLTIQRTEQRDSAMYRCASSLTGDGSPLHFGNGTRLTVT.

V is TRBV25-1 and J is TRBJ1-1; no reliable D call. This CDR3 is 15 amino acids long. Trimming shortened V by 3 bases and J by 0 bases, and 11 bases separated the two germline ends. The germline V gene has CDR1 MGHDK and CDR2 SYGVNS. Here the CDR3 reads CASSDHTLMNTEAFF. The CDR3 coding sequence is TGTGCCAGCAGTGATCACACCCTCATGAACACTGAAGCTTTCTTT. Full variable domain (remainder filled in from reference TRBV25-1 and TRBJ1-1): EADIYQTPRYLVIGTGKKITLECSQTMGHDKMYWYQQDPGMELHLIHYSYGVNSTEKGDLSSESTVSRIRTEHFPLTLESARPSHTSQYLCASSDHTLMNTEAFFGQGTRLTVV.

J is TRBJ2-2 and V is TRBV5-6; D might be TRBD1 (5 bases). V was pared by 4 bases and J by 0 bases, with 10 bases between. The CDR3 has 15 residues. Germline-derived CDR1 and CDR2 are SGHDT and YYEEEE. The CDR3 is CASSPTDTNTGELFF. CDR3 DNA: TGTGCCAGCAGCCCCACGGACACGAACACCGGGGAGCTGTTTTTT.

This clone has just a few counts. The rearrangement joins TRBV11-2 to TRBJ2-1; D is perhaps TRBD2 (6 bases). Germline V gives CDR1 SGHAT, CDR2 FQNNGV. The CDR3 length is 13 residues. Trimming cost V 4 bases and J 7 bases, with 11 bases left between them. As DNA, the CDR3 is TGTGCCAGCAGCTCGACTAGGGCAAATGAGCAGTTCTTC. Its translation is CASSSTRANEQFF. Looking up the rest from reference TRBV11-2 and TRBJ2-1 gives the full variable domain: EAGVAQSPRYKIIEKRQSVAFWCNPISGHATLYWYQQILGQGPKLLIQFQNNGVVDDSQLPKDRFSAERLKGVDSTLKIQPAKLEDSAVYLCASSSTRANEQFFGPGTRLTVL.

This clone was seen once. The V call is TRBV25-1, the J call TRBJ2-7, with 7 bases matching TRBD1. The germline V gene has CDR1 MGHDK and CDR2 SYGVNS. Trimming at V came to 4 bases and at J to 2 bases, leaving 5 bases not matched to a gene. The CDR3 has 14 residues. CDR3 residues: CASSVRQGPYEQYF. The CDR3 bases are TGTGCCAGCAGTGTAAGACAGGGCCCCTACGAGCAGTACTTC.

This chain links TRBV19 with TRBJ2-7; D is undetermined. The ends were cut back, 6 bases at V and 3 bases at J, with 12 bases in the middle. There are 13 residues in the CDR3. Per germline, CDR1 LNHDA and CDR2 SQIVND (reference sequence). In DNA form, the CDR3 reads TGTGCCAGTAGCACAAGGGAAAGCTACGAGCAGTACTTC. Amino acids: CASSTRESYEQYF.

V and J are TRBV7-9 and TRBJ2-1; D is uncertain. Germline CDR1 SEHNR, CDR2 FQNEAQ (reference sequence). This CDR3 comprises 11 residues. Trimming took 5 bases from V and 9 from J, leaving 8 bases between them. DNA of the CDR3: TGTGCCAGCAGCCCCCTTCGTGAGCAGTTCTTC. This translates into CASSPLREQFF.

The chain links TRBV2 to TRBJ2-5, with TRBD2 matching over 13 bases. Germline CDR1 is SNHLY and CDR2 is FYNNEI. The CDR3 sequence is 16 residues long. After removal of 2 bases from V and 5 bases from J, the junction contained 5 bases not matched to a gene. In nucleotides, the CDR3 is TGTGCCAGCAGTGAAAGGACTAGCGGGAGTGATGAGACCCAGTACTTC. It codes for CASSERTSGSDETQYF.

This clone was counted ten times or more. The chain combines TRBV18 with TRBJ2-5; 8 bases align to TRBD1. The CDR3 covers 17 residues. Germline values: CDR1 KGHSH, CDR2 LQKENI. The V and J ends lost 1 base and 1 base, in that order; junction bases with no gene match: 8. CDR3 protein: CASSPQDGGQGQETQYF. Written as DNA, the CDR3 is TGTGCCAGCTCACCACAAGACGGAGGACAGGGCCAAGAGACCCAGTACTTC.

This clone came up many times. V usage is TRBV29-1 and J usage is TRBJ2-7, with D possibly being TRBD2 (6 bases). Trimming removed 3 bases at V and 4 bases at J, with 13 bases between. This CDR3 is 13 amino acids long. Germline V gene lookup returns CDR1 SQVTM and CDR2 ANQGSEA. CDR3 DNA sequence: TGCAGCGTTGAGTCCACTGGGGGGTACGAGCAGTACTTC. Residues: CSVESTGGYEQYF.

The CDR3 here is CAWSRRVQETQYF. DNA for the CDR3: TGTGCCTGGAGTAGACGGGTGCAAGAGACCCAGTACTTC. J is TRBJ2-5 and V is TRBV30; no definite D call. The V gene lost 2 bases and the J gene lost 2 bases, with 9 bases spanning the gap. From germline, CDR1 is GTSNPN and CDR2 SVGIG (reference sequence). The CDR3 consists of 13 residues.

The rearrangement links TRBV5-8 to TRBJ2-3; no definite D call. V was pared by 1 base and J by 0 bases, with 9 bases between. CDR1 is SGHTS, CDR2 YDEGEE, per germline. The CDR3 contains 15 residues. The DNA of the CDR3 is TGTGCCAGCAGCTTGTTAGACTCTAGCACAGATACGCAGTATTTT. Protein: CASSLLDSSTDTQYF.